This TCR beta chain is drawn from a study of PD-L1 blockade in urothelial cancer. About the study: Patients commenced atezolizumab in the mid-2010s, and it was given at 1,200 mg intravenously every 3 weeks. Blood analysis occurred 3 weeks (second dose) and 6 weeks after treatment start. T cells were recovered from blood samples at a median of approximately 150,000.

In each PCR, synthetic TCR analog templates were spiked in. Measured with immunoSEQ multiplex PCR; TCRdb has only the in-frame clones, and not every one. The profile covers 45,000 to 60,000 clones, with 85% to 90% appearing a single time and around 16% taken by the ten largest. Time point meaning: pretreatment peripheral blood. Germline values: CDR1 MDHEN, CDR2 SYDVKM. V was clipped by 2 bases and J by 1 base; unmatched bases: 2. The length of the CDR3 is 15 residues. The clonotype was recovered from a man between 65 and 85 years old with urothelial cancer. The starting material was PBMCs, obtained around atezolizumab (anti-PD-L1) treatment. The J gene is TRBJ1-1, the V gene TRBV28, with 9 bases matching TRBD1. The CDR3 DNA reads as TGTGCCAGCAGTTTAATGACAGGGGGGAACACTGAAGCTTTCTTT. Translated, it gives CASSLMTGGNTEAFF. Drawing the rest from reference TRBV28 and TRBJ1-1, the complete variable domain is DVKVTQSSRYLVKRTGEKVFLECVQDMDHENMFWYRQDPGLGLRLIYFSYDVKMKEKGDIPEGYSVSREKKERFSLILESASTNQTSMYLCASSLMTGGNTEAFFGQGTRLTVV.